This T cell receptor beta chain is from a study of T cells in Graves' hyperthyroidism and ophthalmopathy. Whole-study results and caveats: Ophthalmopathy was separated from stable hyperthyroidism by a 13 V-J model. Most thyroid clonotypes expanded above 0.001 were also detected in blood.

Any patient presenting with uncontrolled infection, other autoimmune disease, pregnancy or lactation was left out. This sample holds PBMCs from roughly 10 ml fresh peripheral blood. The CDR3 is 14 residues long. The germline gives CDR1 SGHRS, CDR2 YFSETQ. The V segment lost 4 bases and the J segment 6 bases; nucleotides outside the gene matches: 8. In this sample, this clonotype turned up many times. Its antigen remains unidentified. RNA transcripts yielded amplified TCR beta CDR3 regions. TCR CDR3 regions were first amplified by RT-PCR with HTBI primers. TCRdb re-called the multiplex PCR reads through MiXCR, storing one row per CDR3 protein. The sample lists more than 300,000 distinct CDR3 sequences, more than 14% occurring once.

The chain joins TRBV5-1 to TRBJ2-7, with TRBD1 matching 9 bases. The sample comprised blood. This clonotype originated in a woman under 40 with Graves' ophthalmopathy. The CDR3, as DNA: TGCGCCAGCAGCCGAAAGGACAGGGGCGGCGAGCAGTACTTC. Amino acid sequence: CASSRKDRGGEQYF.